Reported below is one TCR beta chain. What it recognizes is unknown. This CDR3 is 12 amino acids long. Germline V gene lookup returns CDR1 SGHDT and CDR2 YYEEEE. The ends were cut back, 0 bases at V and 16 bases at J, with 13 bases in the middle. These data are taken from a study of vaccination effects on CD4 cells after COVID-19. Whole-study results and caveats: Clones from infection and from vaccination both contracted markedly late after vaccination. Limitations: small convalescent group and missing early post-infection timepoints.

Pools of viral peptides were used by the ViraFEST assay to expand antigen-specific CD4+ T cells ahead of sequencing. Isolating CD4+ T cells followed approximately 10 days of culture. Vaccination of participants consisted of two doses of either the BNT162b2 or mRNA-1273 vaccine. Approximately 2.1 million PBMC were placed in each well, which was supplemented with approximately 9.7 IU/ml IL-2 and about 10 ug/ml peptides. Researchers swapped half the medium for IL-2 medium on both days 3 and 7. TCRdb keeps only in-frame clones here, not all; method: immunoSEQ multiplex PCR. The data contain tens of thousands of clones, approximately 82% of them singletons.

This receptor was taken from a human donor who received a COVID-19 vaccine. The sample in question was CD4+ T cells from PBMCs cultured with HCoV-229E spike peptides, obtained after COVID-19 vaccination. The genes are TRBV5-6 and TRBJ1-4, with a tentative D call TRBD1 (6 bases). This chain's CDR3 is CASSLEGGTQFF. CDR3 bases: TGTGCCAGCAGCTTGGAAGGGGGTACTCAGTTTTTT.